This entry lists 15 T cell receptor beta chains sequenced from one sample in a study of cytomegalovirus exposure and HLA in healthy donors. Use of 60 Vbeta and 13 Jbeta primers characterized the PCR. Clones were read by immunoSEQ multiplex PCR, and TCRdb kept only the in-frame ones, dropping some. The sample table includes around 53,000 clones. The sequenced sample consisted of PBMCs. The source of these receptors is a woman in her thirties in good health and CMV-seropositive.

This chain connects TRBV7-9 to TRBJ1-1; 7 positions match TRBD1. Germline trimming cut 5 bases from V and 1 base from J; bases unmatched to any gene: 4. Germline CDR1 and CDR2: SEHNR and FQNEAQ (reference sequence). CDR3 length equals 14 residues. The CDR3 coding sequence is TGTGCCAGCAGCCGGGACAGCCGGAACACTGAAGCTTTCTTT. This encodes CASSRDSRNTEAFF.

This chain joins TRBV18 and TRBJ1-1, with a weak D call TRBD1 (5 bases). The CDR3 length is 15 residues. Germline V gene lookup returns CDR1 KGHSH and CDR2 LQKENI. The germline V and J ends were trimmed by 3 bases and 5 bases, with 16 bases remaining between them. The CDR3 DNA sequence: TGTGCCAGCTCACCCGACCGGGACTCGGGGACTGAAGCTTTCTTT. It translates to CASSPDRDSGTEAFF.

The chain carries TRBV4-1 and TRBJ2-7; 7 bases map to TRBD2. The germline gives CDR1 MGHRA, CDR2 YSYEKL. The ends lost 4 bases at V and 2 bases at J; junction bases unmatched: 11. The CDR3 covers 16 residues. CDR3 region: CASSPLGAGETYEQYF. The CDR3 DNA is TGCGCCAGCAGCCCCTTAGGGGCGGGAGAAACCTACGAGCAGTACTTC.

This sequence joins TRBV6-5 and TRBJ2-7; 7 bases match TRBD2. J was trimmed by 1 base and V by 7 bases; bases with no gene match: 4. The CDR3 sequence is 13 residues long. The V gene's germline CDR1 is MNHEY and CDR2 SVGAGI. DNA for the CDR3: TGTGCCAGCAAAGACGGGGGGTCCTACGAGCAGTACTTC. Translated: CASKDGGSYEQYF.

V and J are TRBV5-1 and TRBJ1-1; a weak D match, TRBD1 (5 bases). The germline gives CDR1 SGHRS, CDR2 YFSETQ. V was clipped by 1 base and J by 4 bases, with 23 bases between them. This CDR3 comprises 18 residues. The CDR3 is CASSLWGQASGLGTEAFF. CDR3 DNA sequence: TGCGCCAGCAGCTTGTGGGGCCAGGCTAGTGGTTTAGGCACTGAAGCTTTCTTT.

CDR3 coding DNA: TGTGCCAGCAGTTCGCTCCGACAGGGGGCTATAGATACGCAGTATTTT. Its protein product is CASSSLRQGAIDTQYF. V is TRBV27 and J is TRBJ2-3; 10 bases fit TRBD1. The CDR3 length is 16 residues. Germline CDR1 MNHEY, CDR2 SMNVEV (reference sequence). J lost 5 bases, V lost 4 bases, and 9 bases had no gene match.

V and J are TRBV4-1 and TRBJ2-7; TRBD2 matches 12 bases. The germline V gene has CDR1 MGHRA and CDR2 YSYEKL. The junction had 6 bases not matched to a gene; V was cut back by 0 bases and J by 0 bases. The CDR3 is made up of 18 amino acids. The CDR3 DNA is TGCGCCAGCAGCCAAGAGGGACTAGCGGGCTTGCCCTCCTACGAGCAGTACTTC. Amino acid sequence: CASSQEGLAGLPSYEQYF.

The chain carries TRBV9 and TRBJ2-7; the D is unclear. The CDR3 is 13 amino acids. Trimming shortened V by 4 bases and J by 2 bases, and 10 bases separated the two germline ends. Germline V lookup: CDR1 SGDLS, CDR2 YYNGEE. The CDR3, as DNA: TGTGCCAGCAGCCCCTCCCCTACCTACGAGCAGTACTTC. Its protein product is CASSPSPTYEQYF.

V gene TRBV19 combines with J gene TRBJ1-3; D possibly corresponds to TRBD1 (5 bases). The germline V and J ends were trimmed by 9 bases and 0 bases, with 12 bases remaining between them. The germline V gene has CDR1 LNHDA and CDR2 SQIVND (reference sequence). The CDR3 loop spans 14 amino acids. The CDR3 DNA is TGTGCCAGACCCCAGGGTTCCTCTGGAAACACCATATATTTT. It is translated as CARPQGSSGNTIYF.

The chain has TRBV15 and TRBJ2-5, with D tentatively TRBD2 (5 bases). The V end lost 1 base, the J end lost 2 bases, and 5 bases lay between the germline ends. The CDR3 has 13 residues. CDR1 and CDR2 from the germline V gene are LNHNV and YYDKDF (reference sequence). The DNA for the CDR3 is TGTGCCACCAGCAGAGGGGAGCAAGAGACCCAGTACTTC. This translates into CATSRGEQETQYF.

This rearrangement joins TRBV30 to TRBJ2-3; tentative D call: TRBD1 (5 bases). Germline-derived CDR1 and CDR2 are GTSNPN and SVGIG (reference sequence). The CDR3 loop spans 14 amino acids. Deletions cut 0 bases from V and 6 bases from J, with 13 bases between. This chain's CDR3 is CAWSVLGSGDTQYF. For the CDR3, the DNA is TGTGCCTGGAGTGTACTGGGTTCAGGGGATACGCAGTATTTT. The variable domain in full, with the rest retrieved from reference TRBV30 and TRBJ2-3, is SQTIHQWPATLVQPVGSPLSLECTVEGTSNPNLYWYRQAAGRGLQLLFYSVGIGQISSEVPQNLSASRPQDRQFILSSKKLLLSDSGFYLCAWSVLGSGDTQYFGPGTRLTVL.

The chain couples TRBV6-1 to TRBJ1-4; no clear D. Trimming pared 6 bases from V and 5 bases from J, leaving 7 bases between. The CDR3 has 12 residues. Per the germline V gene, CDR1 is MNHNS and CDR2 is SASEGT. CDR3 DNA sequence: TGTGCCAGCAGCCCGAGAAATGAAAAACTGTTTTTT. It codes for CASSPRNEKLFF.

This rearrangement joins TRBV5-6 to TRBJ2-3, with D possibly matching TRBD2 (5 bases). The V and J ends lost 4 bases and 2 bases respectively, with 8 bases between them. The V gene's germline CDR1 is SGHDT and CDR2 YYEEEE. There are 13 residues in the CDR3. CDR3 sequence reads: CASSVGNTDTQYF. As DNA, the CDR3 is TGTGCCAGCAGCGTCGGGAACACAGATACGCAGTATTTT.

The genes are TRBV19 and TRBJ2-1, with 7 bases fitting TRBD1. The CDR3 length is 13 residues. V lost 4 bases to trimming and J lost 8 bases; unmatched junction nucleotides: 5. Germline values: CDR1 LNHDA, CDR2 SQIVND (reference sequence). CDR3 nucleotides: TGTGCCAGTAGTACTGACAGGGACCATGAGCAGTTCTTC. This sequence encodes CASSTDRDHEQFF.

The chain employs TRBV30 and TRBJ2-1, with a possible D match to TRBD1 (5 bases). Per germline, CDR1 GTSNPN and CDR2 SVGIG (reference sequence). V lost 4 bases and J lost 8, with 12 bases in between. The length of the CDR3 is 12 residues. The CDR3 spells CAWTQVVDEQFF. Here the CDR3 DNA reads TGTGCCTGGACACAGGTTGTCGATGAGCAGTTCTTC.